The 20 T cell receptor beta chains given below trace back to one sample, sequenced in a study of immune characterization of retroperitoneal liposarcoma. Via MiXCR, TCRdb re-called the PCR reads, giving one row per CDR3 protein. The sample gives 8,500 to 14,000 distinct CDR3 sequences, roughly 53% of which show up once; around 9.3% is in the top ten. Sequencing was carried out using tumor tissue. These TCRs come from a female donor with retroperitoneal liposarcoma.

This clonotype was seen just once. The chain couples TRBV28 to TRBJ2-7, with D perhaps matching TRBD1 or TRBD2 (5 bases each). The ends were cut back, 7 bases at V and 4 bases at J, with 11 bases in the middle. The V gene's germline CDR1 is MDHEN and CDR2 SYDVKM. The CDR3 extends over 12 amino acids. The CDR3 DNA follows: TGTGCCAGCACCTTTGGGGGTTACGAGCAGTACTTC. Residues: CASTFGGYEQYF.

This clonotype was observed a few times. The rearrangement uses TRBV6-1 and TRBJ2-1, with TRBD2 as a possible D gene (6 bases). The CDR3 spans 15 residues. Germline values: CDR1 MNHNS, CDR2 SASEGT. The germline V and J ends were trimmed by 2 bases and 8 bases, with 16 bases remaining between them. The DNA of the CDR3 is TGTGCCAGCAGTGAATTTGGCGGGATGGGCGATGAGCAGTTCTTC. It specifies CASSEFGGMGDEQFF.

This clonotype ranks as medium-sized. J is TRBJ2-1 and V is TRBV7-6; 7 bases fit TRBD1. The J segment lost 10 bases and the V segment lost 1 base, leaving 4 bases of the junction unmatched. This CDR3 contains 13 residues. CDR1 is SGHVS and CDR2 is FNYEAQ in the germline V gene. Here the CDR3 DNA reads TGTGCCAGCAGCTTAGGACAGGGTATGGAGCAGTTCTTC. Translated: CASSLGQGMEQFF.

This clonotype qualifies as medium-sized. This chain joins TRBV6-1 and TRBJ2-1; 9 nucleotides line up with TRBD2. TRBJ2-7 explains the end of the DNA better; the J call may be wrong. The germline V gene encodes CDR1 MNHNS and CDR2 SASEGT. The CDR3 runs to 14 residues. CDR3 amino acids: CASRTLGTSWEQYF. The CDR3 DNA sequence: TGTGCCAGCAGAACCTTAGGGACTAGCTGGGAGCAGTACTTC.

This clonotype is medium-sized by share. The chain combines TRBV6-1 with TRBJ2-5; 7 nucleotides match TRBD1. TRBJ2-7 matches the DNA end more closely, so the J call is doubtful. Per germline, CDR1 MNHNS and CDR2 SASEGT. The CDR3 contains 15 residues. The CDR3 sequence is CASSERVGGLYEQYF. The CDR3 nucleotides read TGTGCCAGCAGTGAAAGAGTAGGGGGCCTCTACGAGCAGTACTTC.

This CDR3 reads CASRKGLAGTRADYEQYF. The CDR3 DNA sequence: TGTGCCAGCAGAAAGGGACTAGCGGGAACAAGGGCGGACTACGAGCAGTACTTC. V gene TRBV27 combines with J gene TRBJ2-5; TRBD2 aligns across 13 bases. The J call may be in error: the DNA end matches TRBJ2-7 better. The germline CDR1 and CDR2 sequences are MNHEY and SMNVEV (reference sequence). This CDR3 contains 18 residues.

To note about this clonotype: The conserved closing phenylalanine or tryptophan is absent in this CDR3, likely reflecting a read error. The DNA is omitted, as the CDR3 cannot be located on it reliably, and the CDR3 follows TCRdb's listing. This chain connects TRBV7-2 to TRBJ2-4; TRBD2 is the table's D call and was not checked against the DNA. The germline V gene encodes CDR1 SGHTA and CDR2 FQGNSA. Inclusive of both ends, the CDR3 amounts to 18 amino acids. CDR3 region: CASSLGEGQGEPKTFSTS.

The sample holds a few counts of this clonotype. The rearrangement uses TRBV6-6 and TRBJ2-1; 13 bases match TRBD2. Looked up from germline, CDR1 is MNHNY and CDR2 is SVGAGI (reference sequence). The CDR3 spans 17 residues. V lost 3 bases and J lost 9; bases outside the gene matches: 11. The CDR3 region has the DNA TGTGCCAGCAGTTATGAGGGACTAGCGGGACCTTTAGGTGAGCAGTTCTTC. Its protein is CASSYEGLAGPLGEQFF.

The V and J genes are TRBV6-1 and TRBJ1-2; D call uncertain. V was trimmed by 5 bases and J by 6 bases, leaving 10 bases between them. Per the germline V gene, CDR1 is MNHNS and CDR2 is SASEGT. CDR3 length equals 12 residues. CDR3 residues: CASSHTVDGYTF. The CDR3 DNA reads as TGTGCCAGCAGTCACACAGTTGATGGCTACACCTTC.

The rearrangement uses TRBV6-1 and TRBJ2-5; TRBD2 matches 8 bases. V lost 6 bases, J lost 6 bases, and 9 bases stayed unmatched. The CDR3 runs 14 residues. CDR1 MNHNS and CDR2 SASEGT come from the germline V gene. CDR3 DNA: TGTGCCAGCAGACCCGGACTAGCTATGCAGACCCAGTACTTC. This gives the protein CASRPGLAMQTQYF.

J is TRBJ1-2 and V is TRBV12-3 or TRBV12-4; D uncertain. CDR3 length equals 12 residues. Trimming left V 5 bases short and J 8 bases short, with 12 bases between. The CDR3 loop is CASSTRRIGYTF. CDR3 in DNA: TGTGCCAGCAGTACCAGGCGGATCGGCTACACCTTC.

This chain links TRBV6-6 with TRBJ2-5; perhaps TRBD1 as D (5 bases). The J call may be mistaken, given a closer DNA end match to TRBJ2-7. From germline, CDR1 is MNHNY and CDR2 SVGAGI (reference sequence). The CDR3 contains 15 residues. This chain's CDR3 is CASSVISGNSYEQYF. CDR3 nucleotides: TGTGCCAGCAGCGTAATCTCAGGGAATAGCTACGAGCAGTACTTC.

The rearrangement links TRBV6-6 to TRBJ1-4, with a possible D match to TRBD1 (5 bases). This CDR3 is built from 13 residues. Trimming pared 8 bases from V and 5 bases from J, leaving 12 bases between. CDR1 and CDR2 (germline): MNHNY, SVGAGI (reference sequence). Written as DNA, the CDR3 is TGTGCCAGCTATGACAGACTAAATGAAAAACTGTTTTTT. Translation gives CASYDRLNEKLFF.

The chain couples TRBV7-2 to TRBJ2-3; D gene uncertain. Germline V lookup: CDR1 SGHTA, CDR2 FQGNSA. The CDR3 is made up of 11 amino acids. V was clipped by 5 bases and J by 2 bases, with 2 bases between them. CDR3 in DNA: TGTGCCAGCAGCAACACAGATACGCAGTATTTT. This codes for CASSNTDTQYF.

This clonotype has just one count. Sequence at one end of the junction differs from germline and may be a read error. This chain uses TRBV4-1 with TRBJ2-1; no clear D. Germline V CDR1 and CDR2: MGHRA, YSYEKL. This CDR3 comprises 15 residues. The CDR3 is CASSKEAHTYNEQFF. Written as DNA, the CDR3 is TGCGCCAGCAGCAAAGAAGCCCATACCTACAATGAGCAGTTCTTC.

A note on this clonotype: A read error is likely, as this CDR3 ends without the conserved phenylalanine or tryptophan. V and J are TRBV6-2 or TRBV6-3 and TRBJ2-1; 7 bases line up with TRBD2. CDR1 is MNHEY and CDR2 is SVGEGT in the germline V gene. Unmatched junction bases numbered 20, after V lost 5 bases and J lost 10 bases. The CDR3 sequence is 17 residues long. This chain's CDR3 is CASSEDLALSSGREQFS. In DNA, the CDR3 is TGTGCCAGCAGTGAAGATCTAGCGCTCTCATCCGGGAGGGAGCAGTTCTCC.

This chain uses TRBV14 with TRBJ1-2, with D maybe TRBD1 (6 bases). The V end lost 2 bases, the J end lost 8 bases, and 15 bases lay between the germline ends. The length of the CDR3 is 14 residues. Germline V lookup: CDR1 SGHDN, CDR2 FVKESK. The CDR3 reads CASSQIRGRWGYTF. CDR3 coding DNA: TGTGCCAGCAGCCAAATTCGGGGGCGTTGGGGCTACACCTTC.

The chain recombines TRBV7-2 with TRBJ1-1, with D perhaps TRBD1 (6 bases). The CDR3 extends over 15 amino acids. The V gene's germline CDR1 is SGHTA and CDR2 FQGNSA. V lost 4 bases to trimming and J lost 1 base, with 13 bases between them. CDR3 coding DNA: TGTGCCAGCAGCTCCCAGCCGGGACAGAACACTGAAGCTTTCTTT. The encoded protein is CASSSQPGQNTEAFF. Variable domain in full (rest from reference TRBV7-2 and TRBJ1-1): GAGVSQSPSNKVTEKGKDVELRCDPISGHTALYWYRQSLGQGLEFLIYFQGNSAPDKSGLPSDRFSAERTGGSVSTLTIQRTQQEDSAVYLCASSSQPGQNTEAFFGQGTRLTVV.

This clonotype has more than one count but fewer than ten. The V call is TRBV27, the J call TRBJ1-2; 8 nucleotides line up with TRBD1. The CDR3 runs 15 residues. J gave up 7 bases and V 5 bases, and 12 bases lay outside the gene matches. CDR1 MNHEY and CDR2 SMNVEV come from the germline V gene (reference sequence). The CDR3 is CASSGAGTGIGGYTF. The CDR3 DNA is TGTGCCAGCAGTGGAGCCGGGACAGGCATAGGTGGCTACACCTTC.

The chain carries TRBV6-1 and TRBJ1-5; possible D gene TRBD1, 6 bases. Germline V CDR1 and CDR2: MNHNS, SASEGT. The CDR3 sequence is 14 residues long. Trimming shortened V by 0 bases and J by 5 bases, and 8 bases separated the two germline ends. CDR3 coding DNA: TGTGCCAGCAGTGAAGCCGGGGGCGATCAGCCCCAGCATTTT. Protein: CASSEAGGDQPQHF.